This note documents a single TCR beta chain sequence. As handled by the study authors: For nucleated cells, counts were estimated from reference gene primer amplification. The assay was immunoSEQ multiplex PCR, and TCRdb's table has in-frame clones only and misses some. The DNA gave D and trimming, while V, J and clone size come from that table. The sample holds 250,000 to 300,000 clones, more than 65% seen once. This CDR3 is built from 13 residues. V was clipped by 3 bases and J by 1 base, with 3 bases between them. The data belong to a study of blood T cell repertoires in COVID-19. Cohort placement rested on clinical history that participants reported themselves.

This receptor was obtained from a man in his fifties who had recovered from COVID-19. Input material: PBMCs or T cells enriched from blood (not recorded which). The chain combines TRBV12-3 or TRBV12-4 with TRBJ2-2, with unresolved D. This chain's CDR3 is CASSFRNTGELFF. CDR3 bases: TGTGCCAGCAGTTTCCGGAACACCGGGGAGCTGTTTTTT.